Following are 10 T cell receptor beta chains from one sample sequenced in a study of T cell responses to AZD1222 COVID-19 vaccine. Repertoires were generated with immunoSEQ multiplex PCR, while TCRdb's copy carries only in-frame clones and drops some. The sample lists fewer than 45,000 clones, under 85% occurring once. This material consisted of peripheral blood, taken on day 0 of AZD1222 vaccination. The source is an adult in good health.

The V call is TRBV6-6, the J call TRBJ2-1, with D tentatively TRBD2 (6 bases). This CDR3 has 16 amino acids. Germline lookup yields CDR1 MNHNY and CDR2 SVGAGI (reference sequence). Trimming cost V 3 bases and J 0 bases, with 12 bases left between them. The CDR3 sequence is CASSYWDLTSYNEQFF. The CDR3 DNA sequence: TGTGCCAGCAGTTATTGGGACTTAACCTCCTACAATGAGCAGTTCTTC.

V and J are TRBV7-3 and TRBJ1-6; D ambiguous. The V gene lost 5 bases and the J gene lost 5 bases, with 4 bases spanning the gap. Germline V gene data show CDR1 as SGHTA and CDR2 as FQGTGA. There are 12 residues in the CDR3. The CDR3 bases are TGTGCCAGCAGCACCCATAATTCACCCCTCCACTTT. Encoded protein: CASSTHNSPLHF.

V usage is TRBV5-8 and J usage is TRBJ1-1; no clear D. V lost 5 bases, J lost 4 bases, and 6 bases lay in between. Germline CDR1 reads SGHTS; CDR2 reads YDEGEE. The CDR3 runs 11 residues. The CDR3 nucleotides are TGTGCCAGCAGGGGTATCACTGAAGCTTTCTTT. Amino acid sequence: CASRGITEAFF.

The chain uses TRBV5-6 and TRBJ1-6; 9 nucleotides agree with TRBD1. J lost 9 bases, V lost 3 bases, and 4 bases had no gene match. The CDR3 covers 14 residues. Germline CDR1 reads SGHDT; CDR2 reads YYEEEE. The CDR3 DNA reads as TGTGCCAGCAGCTCCGGGACAGGGTTTTCACCCCTCCACTTT. It codes for CASSSGTGFSPLHF.

The chain joins TRBV4-3 to TRBJ1-4, with D hard to call. The ends were cut back, 0 bases at V and 8 bases at J, with 7 bases in the middle. The germline V gene has CDR1 LGHNA and CDR2 YSLEER. The CDR3 is 13 residues long. The CDR3 loop reads CASSQDSREKLFF. The CDR3 DNA sequence: TGCGCCAGCAGCCAAGATTCGCGGGAAAAACTGTTTTTT.

This clone is labeled large. The chain joins TRBV27 to TRBJ2-2; D is undetermined. This CDR3 is 15 amino acids long. Trimming shortened V by 6 bases and J by 3 bases, and 14 bases separated the two germline ends. Germline V gene sequence: CDR1 MNHEY, CDR2 SMNVEV (reference sequence). CDR3 in amino acids: CASSHPRVDTGELFF. The DNA of the CDR3 is TGTGCCAGCAGCCACCCTCGGGTGGACACCGGGGAGCTGTTTTTT.

The chain is built from TRBV7-2 and TRBJ2-5, with 9 bases aligning to TRBD2. Germline CDR1 and CDR2: SGHTA and FQGNSA. The V segment lost 1 base and the J segment 6 bases; nucleotides outside the gene matches: 12. This CDR3 is built from 17 residues. The CDR3 sequence is CASSLGGGGAGLKTQYF. The CDR3 DNA reads TGTGCCAGCAGCTTAGGAGGCGGGGGGGCTGGGTTAAAGACCCAGTACTTC.

The chain uses TRBV24-1 and TRBJ2-7; 9 bases align to TRBD1. V trimming: 7 bases; J trimming: 1 base; junction bases outside the gene matches: 19. The germline V gene encodes CDR1 KGHDR and CDR2 SFDVKD. The CDR3 runs to 19 residues. CDR3 region: CATSPIRAPTGGKSYEQYF. The CDR3 nucleotides are TGTGCCACCAGCCCAATTCGCGCCCCCACAGGGGGCAAATCCTACGAGCAGTACTTC.

CDR3 amino acids: CASSMESGSGNTIYF. CDR3 coding DNA: TGTGCCAGTAGTATGGAGAGTGGCTCCGGAAACACCATATATTTT. V is TRBV19 and J is TRBJ1-3, with D unresolved. The germline V gene has CDR1 LNHDA and CDR2 SQIVND (reference sequence). Between the trimmed V and J ends, which lost 3 bases and 4 bases, there was a span of 13 bases. The CDR3 contains 15 residues.

The chain recombines TRBV13 with TRBJ2-5; 10 bases line up with TRBD1. Germline values: CDR1 PRHDT, CDR2 FYEKMQ (reference sequence). V trimming: 3 bases; J trimming: 1 base; junction bases outside the gene matches: 5. This CDR3 is built from 16 residues. The CDR3: CASSFSGTGAQETQYF. The CDR3 nucleotides read TGTGCCAGCAGCTTTTCCGGGACAGGGGCCCAAGAGACCCAGTACTTC.